Presented here are 9 T cell receptor beta chains from one specimen sequenced in a study of beta chain features in type 1 diabetes. TCRB transcripts that were expressed got sequenced, as all of the isolated RNA had been reverse transcribed. The table came from immunoSEQ multiplex PCR; TCRdb's copy has only in-frame clones and leaves some out. The table lists hundreds of thousands of clones, 17% of them singletons. Sequencing was performed on naive CD4+ T cells from blood. These receptor sequences come from a woman aged 18-29 years in good health.

CDR3 sequence reads: CASSPGEKQPQHF. CDR3 nucleotide sequence: TGTGCCAGCTCACCAGGGGAAAAACAGCCCCAGCATTTT. The genes are TRBV18 and TRBJ1-5; the D is unclear. CDR3 length equals 13 residues. V shed 2 bases and J shed 7 bases, with 9 bases lying between them. CDR1 and CDR2 (germline): KGHSH, LQKENI.

The chain employs TRBV10-3 and TRBJ2-2; perhaps D is TRBD1 or TRBD2 (6 bases each). The V end lost 7 bases, the J end lost 4 bases, and 19 bases lay between the germline ends. CDR3 length: 16 residues. Germline V gene lookup returns CDR1 ENHRY and CDR2 SYGVKD. This CDR3 reads CAITGAGSEATGELFF. The CDR3 nucleotides are TGTGCCATCACGGGGGCCGGGAGCGAAGCCACCGGGGAGCTGTTTTTT.

This CDR3 reads CASSQQTVSNTGELFF. CDR3 sequence (DNA): TGCGCCAGCAGCCAACAGACAGTCTCGAACACCGGGGAGCTGTTTTTT. The chain links TRBV4-3 to TRBJ2-2; a possible D gene is TRBD1 (5 bases). V was cut by 2 bases and J by 0 bases, with 10 bases left in between. This CDR3 has 16 amino acids. Germline CDR1 and CDR2: LGHNA and YSLEER.

This chain connects TRBV28 to TRBJ2-7; the match to TRBD1 covers 7 bases. The germline CDR1 and CDR2 sequences are MDHEN and SYDVKM. This CDR3 contains 13 residues. The V segment lost 7 bases and the J segment 4 bases; nucleotides outside the gene matches: 7. CDR3 nucleotide sequence: TGTGCCAGCACTACAGGGGTACTTTACGAGCAGTACTTC. Its translation is CASTTGVLYEQYF.

This sequence joins TRBV5-4 and TRBJ2-3; either TRBD1 or TRBD2 may fit D (6 bases each). V dropped 6 bases and J dropped 5 bases, with 22 bases sitting between them. Per the germline V gene, CDR1 is SGHNT and CDR2 is YYREEE (reference sequence). CDR3 length: 16 residues. The CDR3 is CASTLSATGARDTQYF. Written as DNA, the CDR3 is TGTGCCAGCACACTATCCGCGACGGGGGCCAGAGATACGCAGTATTTT.

This clone was detected only a few times. The chain has TRBV10-3 and TRBJ2-7; no reliable D call. The CDR3 runs to 12 residues. V was clipped by 9 bases and J by 1 base, with 10 bases between them. Germline V gives CDR1 ENHRY, CDR2 SYGVKD. The CDR3 here is CAMGGTSYEQYF. The CDR3 nucleotides read TGTGCCATGGGCGGAACTTCCTACGAGCAGTACTTC.

In DNA, the CDR3 is TGTGCCAGCAGGGCCCCCGGGGTGGAGACCCAGTACTTC. Translated, it gives CASRAPGVETQYF. The chain employs TRBV2 and TRBJ2-5, with D possibly TRBD2 on 5 matching bases. The CDR3 extends over 13 amino acids. V lost 6 bases to trimming and J lost 5 bases, with 13 bases between them. Germline CDR1 reads SNHLY; CDR2 reads FYNNEI.

The chain recombines TRBV28 with TRBJ2-7; 9 positions agree with TRBD2. Losses at the gene ends were 6 bases for V and 2 bases for J; bases not matched to a gene: 11. The CDR3 extends over 16 amino acids. The germline V gene encodes CDR1 MDHEN and CDR2 SYDVKM. Written as DNA, the CDR3 is TGTGCCAGCAGCACCCTGACTAGCGGAGTAACCTACGAGCAGTACTTC. Residues: CASSTLTSGVTYEQYF.

This clone turned up a few times. The chain employs TRBV7-8 and TRBJ2-5; D remains unclear. The CDR3 covers 16 residues. Deletions cut 0 bases from V and 5 bases from J, with 16 bases between. CDR1 is SGHVS and CDR2 is FQNEAQ in the germline V gene. The CDR3 reads CASSLAPGPNRETQYF. The DNA for the CDR3 is TGTGCCAGCAGCTTAGCACCGGGCCCTAATAGGGAGACCCAGTACTTC.